The next 2 T cell receptor beta chains were all read from a single sample in a study of T cell responses to AZD1222 COVID-19 vaccine. Libraries were prepared by immunoSEQ multiplex PCR; TCRdb keeps only in-frame clonotypes and omits some of them. The sample lists 150,000 to 200,000 clones; approximately 94% were seen once. The specimen was peripheral blood, collected 28 days after the second dose of the MenACWY control vaccine. Receptors were obtained from an adult who received the MenACWY meningococcal vaccine as a control.

This clone has only one observation. The rearrangement joins TRBV7-9 to TRBJ1-1, with no clear D. Germline values: CDR1 SEHNR, CDR2 FQNEAQ (reference sequence). The CDR3 is 14 amino acids. V was trimmed by 3 bases and J by 0 bases, leaving 8 bases between them. CDR3 amino acids: CASSFFRLNTEAFF. The CDR3 nucleotides read TGTGCCAGCAGCTTTTTCCGGCTGAACACTGAAGCTTTCTTT.

This clone has more than one count but fewer than ten. V usage is TRBV18 and J usage is TRBJ1-5, with 7 nucleotides matching TRBD1. J gave up 0 bases and V 3 bases, and 8 bases lay outside the gene matches. This CDR3 is built from 17 residues. Per the germline V gene, CDR1 is KGHSH and CDR2 is LQKENI. DNA for the CDR3: TGTGCCAGCTCACCGGGACAGAACCAAGGTAGCAATCAGCCCCAGCATTTT. Translating it yields CASSPGQNQGSNQPQHF.